This T cell receptor (beta chain) was documented in a study of T-cell memory formation after mild COVID-19. Findings and limits, study-wide: The CD4+ clones that contracted clustered mainly within CM and EM, and the CD8+ clones concentrated in EMRA.

This clonotype appeared a few times. The antigen is undetermined. The V end was cut by 7 bases, the J end by 3 bases, with 10 bases between. The CDR3 has 13 residues. The V gene's germline CDR1 is LNHDA and CDR2 SQIVND (reference sequence). After 5'RACE with constant-segment primers, TCR alpha and TCR beta cDNA libraries carrying sample barcodes and UMIs were obtained. TCRdb recomputed calls from the 5' RACE reads with MiXCR, one row per CDR3 protein. This table holds around 340,000 distinct CDR3 sequences, over 10% found once. The receptor was isolated from a man younger than 35 who had mild COVID-19 (a few samples of this study predate the infection). Cell type and time point are not known. The sample was PBMCs or a T cell subset sorted from them (not recorded which). This chain joins TRBV19 and TRBJ1-5; D uncertain. DNA of the CDR3: TGTGCCAGTACCCGGGCCACCAATCAGCCCCAGCATTTT. It yields the protein CASTRATNQPQHF.